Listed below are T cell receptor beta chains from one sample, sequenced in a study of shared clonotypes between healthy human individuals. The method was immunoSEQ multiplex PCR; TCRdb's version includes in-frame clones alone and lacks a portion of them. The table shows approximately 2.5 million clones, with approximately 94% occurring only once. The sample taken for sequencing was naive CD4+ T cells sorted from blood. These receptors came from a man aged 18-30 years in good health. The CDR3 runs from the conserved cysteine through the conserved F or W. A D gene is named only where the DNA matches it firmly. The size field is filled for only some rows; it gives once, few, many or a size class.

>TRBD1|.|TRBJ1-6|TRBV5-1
TGCGCCAGCAGCCGGGACAGGGTGAATTCACCCCTCCACTTT
CASSRDRVNSPLHF
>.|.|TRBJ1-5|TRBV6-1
TGTGCCAGCAGTGTTAACACTAATCAGCCCCAGCATTTT
CASSVNTNQPQHF
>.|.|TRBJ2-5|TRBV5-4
TGTGCCAGCAGCTTGAGGGGTTCCGAGACCCAGTACTTC
CASSLRGSETQYF
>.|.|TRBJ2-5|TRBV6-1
TGTGCCAGCAGTGAGAACTCCCTCCAAGAGACCCAGTACTTC
CASSENSLQETQYF
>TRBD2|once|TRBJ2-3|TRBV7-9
TGTGCCAGCAGCCGGATCCTAGCGGGAGCAGGAGCAGATACGCAGTATTTT
CASSRILAGAGADTQYF
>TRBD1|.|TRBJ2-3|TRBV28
TGTGCCAGCAGTACAGGGGGTACGCAGTATTTT
CASSTGGTQYF
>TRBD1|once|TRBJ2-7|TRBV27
TGTGCCAGCAGGAAAACGTTACAGGGGAGTGGGAAGTTGGAGCAGTACTTC
CASRKTLQGSGKLEQYF
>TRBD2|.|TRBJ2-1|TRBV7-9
TGTGCCAGCAGCTCACTAGCGGTGAAAAACAATGAGCAGTTCTTC
CASSSLAVKNNEQFF
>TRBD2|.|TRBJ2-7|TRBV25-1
TGTGCCAGCGCCTCTCATCCGAGCGGGAGAACCGAGCAGTACTTC
CASASHPSGRTEQYF
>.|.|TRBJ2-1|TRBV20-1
TGCAGTGCAACGAGCTGGGATGAGCAGTTCTTC
CSATSWDEQFF
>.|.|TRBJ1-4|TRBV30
TGTGCCTGGAGTCCCCAAGGTGAAAAACTGTTTTTT
CAWSPQGEKLFF
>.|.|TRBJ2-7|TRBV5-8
TGTGCCAGCAGCTTGGGGGTAGGGGAAGAGCAGTACTTC
CASSLGVGEEQYF
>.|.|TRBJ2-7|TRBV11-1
TGTGCCAGCACCCAGGGTCCCGCACTTGGTTACGAGCAGTACTTC
CASTQGPALGYEQYF
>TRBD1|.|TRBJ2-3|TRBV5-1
TGCGCCAGCAGCTTAGACAGGGGCACAGATACGCAGTATTTT
CASSLDRGTDTQYF
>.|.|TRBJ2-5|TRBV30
TGTGCCTCAGGTTATGGGTATCAAGAGGCCCAGTACTTC
CASGYGYQEAQYF
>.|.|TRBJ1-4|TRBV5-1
TGCGCCAGCAGCCTGAGGGGTGAAAAACTGTTTTTT
CASSLRGEKLFF